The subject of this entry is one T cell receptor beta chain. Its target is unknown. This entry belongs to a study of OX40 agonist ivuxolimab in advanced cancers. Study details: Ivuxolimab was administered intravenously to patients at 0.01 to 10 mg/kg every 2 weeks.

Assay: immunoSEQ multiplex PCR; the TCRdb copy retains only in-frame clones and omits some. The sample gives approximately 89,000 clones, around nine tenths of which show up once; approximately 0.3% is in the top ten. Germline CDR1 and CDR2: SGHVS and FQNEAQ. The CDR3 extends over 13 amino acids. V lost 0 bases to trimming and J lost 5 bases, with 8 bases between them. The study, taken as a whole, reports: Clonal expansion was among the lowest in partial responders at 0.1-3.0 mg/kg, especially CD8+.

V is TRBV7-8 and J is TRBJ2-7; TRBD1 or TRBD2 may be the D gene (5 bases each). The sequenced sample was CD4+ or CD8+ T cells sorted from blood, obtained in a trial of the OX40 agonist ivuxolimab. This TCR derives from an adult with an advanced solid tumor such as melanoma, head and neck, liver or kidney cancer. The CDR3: CASSLARGDEQYF. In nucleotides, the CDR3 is TGTGCCAGCAGCTTAGCGCGAGGGGACGAGCAGTACTTC.